Below are 21 T cell receptor beta chains sequenced from a single sample in a study of regulatory T cells in long-lasting Graves disease. Building of the TCR beta libraries involved iRepertoire HTBI primers and Arm-PCR of CDR3 regions. In TCRdb, the multiplex PCR reads were re-called with MiXCR into one record per CDR3 protein. The profile shows about 430,000 distinct CDR3 sequences, around 16% of them singletons. Specified time point: newly diagnosed GD, antithyroid drugs for less than 3 months. PBMC-derived RNA was used for the TCR library. These data also featured in a second study, about T cells in Graves' hyperthyroidism and ophthalmopathy.

The sample was peripheral blood mononuclear cells (PBMCs), taken at new diagnosis, from a patient treated with antithyroid drugs. The receptors stem from a woman aged 40 to 50 with Graves disease.

This clonotype was recorded a few times. Sequence at one end of the junction differs from germline and may be a read error. The chain carries TRBV28 and TRBJ1-2; 10 nucleotides agree with TRBD1. CDR3 length equals 15 residues. The V gene's germline CDR1 is MDHEN and CDR2 SYDVKM. CDR3 sequence reads: CAVPPGQGLNHGYTF. For the CDR3, the DNA is TGTGCCGTACCACCGGGACAGGGGCTTAACCATGGCTACACCTTC.

This clonotype has only one observation. This chain joins TRBV19 and TRBJ2-1, with 8 nucleotides matching TRBD2. With 3 bases clipped from V and 3 bases from J, the junction kept 4 bases outside the gene matches. CDR1 is LNHDA, CDR2 SQIVND, per germline (reference sequence). There are 15 residues in the CDR3. The CDR3 DNA is TGTGCCAGTAGTATTGGGCGGGAGGTCTACAATGAGCAGTTCTTC. It yields the protein CASSIGREVYNEQFF.

This clonotype occurred many times. J is TRBJ1-1 and V is TRBV28, with TRBD1 matching over 7 bases. This CDR3 spans 21 amino acids. CDR1 and CDR2 (germline): MDHEN, SYDVKM. V was clipped by 6 bases and J by 0 bases; unmatched bases: 25. The CDR3 bases are TGTGCCAGCAGGATTAGGCAGGGCAGGGCGCTAGGGGGCAAGGTGAACACTGAAGCTTTCTTT. This sequence encodes CASRIRQGRALGGKVNTEAFF.

In this sample, this clonotype turned up many times. The chain employs TRBV11-3 and TRBJ2-3; perhaps TRBD1 as D (5 bases). CDR1 SGHNT and CDR2 YENEEA come from the germline V gene. The V and J ends lost 5 bases and 2 bases respectively, with 11 bases between them. This CDR3 is 14 amino acids long. CDR3 loop: CASSTSGITDTQYF. The CDR3 DNA reads as TGTGCCAGCAGCACTTCAGGGATCACAGATACGCAGTATTTT. The full variable domain, in which reference TRBV11-3 and TRBJ2-3 provide the parts outside the CDR3, is EAGVVQSPRYKIIEKKQPVAFWCNPISGHNTLYWYLQNLGQGPELLIRYENEEAVDDSQLPKDRFSAERLKGVDSTLKIQPAELGDSAVYLCASSTSGITDTQYFGPGTRLTVL.

CDR3 in amino acids: CASTKPNNEQFF. CDR3 DNA sequence: TGTGCCAGCACCAAGCCTAATAATGAGCAGTTCTTC. The rearrangement links TRBV5-4 to TRBJ2-1, with D unclear. Germline CDR1 reads SGHNT; CDR2 reads YYREEE (reference sequence). V was shortened by 6 bases and J by 7 bases, with 11 bases between the two germline ends. The CDR3 is 12 amino acids.

This clonotype showed up many times. The chain is built from TRBV2 and TRBJ2-5, with 12 bases aligning to TRBD1. V shed 6 bases, J shed 5 bases, and the junction held 4 bases outside the gene matches. This CDR3 is built from 14 residues. Germline V gene data show CDR1 as SNHLY and CDR2 as FYNNEI. In nucleotides, the CDR3 is TGTGCCAGCAGGGGGACAGGGGGCGTGGAGACCCAGTACTTC. Amino acids: CASRGTGGVETQYF.

The table lists this clonotype with many counts. The rearrangement uses TRBV7-9 and TRBJ2-2; 11 bases fit TRBD2. The CDR3 covers 16 residues. In germline, CDR1 is SEHNR, CDR2 FQNEAQ (reference sequence). Trimming at V came to 4 bases and at J to 4 bases, leaving 5 bases not matched to a gene. DNA of the CDR3: TGTGCCAGCAGCTATACTAGCGGGAGTGTCACCGGGGAGCTGTTTTTT. It translates to CASSYTSGSVTGELFF.

This clonotype has just a few counts. Possible read error: a much larger clone is one base away. The chain recombines TRBV7-2 with TRBJ2-7; D is unclear. The V gene's germline CDR1 is SGHTA and CDR2 FQGNSA. This CDR3 spans 11 amino acids. V gave up 3 bases and J gave up 5 bases, with 5 bases separating them. The CDR3 coding sequence is TGTGCCAGCAGCTTCCAGGACGAGCAGTACTTC. It is translated as CASSFQDEQYF. Full variable domain (rest looked up from reference TRBV7-2 and TRBJ2-7): GAGVSQSPSNKVTEKGKDVELRCDPISGHTALYWYRQSLGQGLEFLIYFQGNSAPDKSGLPSDRFSAERTGGSVSTLTIQRTQQEDSAVYLCASSFQDEQYFGPGTRLTVT.

This clonotype has a count of ten or more. The chain joins TRBV7-2 to TRBJ2-3, with a weak D call TRBD2 (6 bases). The CDR3 extends over 13 amino acids. V shed 5 bases and J shed 4 bases, with 10 bases lying between them. Germline V lookup: CDR1 SGHTA, CDR2 FQGNSA. The CDR3 DNA is TGTGCCAGCAGCCCGACGGGAGCAGATACGCAGTATTTT. Translation gives CASSPTGADTQYF.

This clonotype was detected ten times or more. The chain recombines TRBV28 with TRBJ2-3, with 12 bases matching TRBD2. The trim removed 4 bases at V and 3 bases at J, leaving 8 bases unmatched. Per the germline V gene, CDR1 is MDHEN and CDR2 is SYDVKM. This CDR3 has 17 residues. DNA for the CDR3: TGTGCCAGCAGTTCGACTAGCGGGAGAATTGTGACAGATACGCAGTATTTT. It translates to CASSSTSGRIVTDTQYF.

This rearrangement joins TRBV6-5 to TRBJ2-1, with a weak D call TRBD2 (5 bases). V was cut by 2 bases and J by 2 bases, with 13 bases left in between. The CDR3 length is 16 residues. Germline V gene sequence: CDR1 MNHEY, CDR2 SVGAGI. This CDR3 reads CASSYRAERAYNEQFF. In DNA form, the CDR3 reads TGTGCCAGCAGTTACCGAGCGGAGAGGGCCTACAATGAGCAGTTCTTC.

Regarding this clonotype: Since a much larger clone is just one base distant, this may be a read error. The CDR3 does not close with the conserved phenylalanine or tryptophan, likely indicating a read error. The chain combines TRBV12-3 or TRBV12-4 with TRBJ2-7, with 7 bases matching TRBD1. J gave up 0 bases and V 8 bases, and 16 bases lay outside the gene matches. The CDR3 totals 17 residues. The CDR3 is CASCLGGGDSYSYEQYY. The CDR3 DNA reads as TGTGCCAGCTGCCTTGGGGGTGGGGACAGCTACTCCTACGAGCAGTACTAC.

The rearrangement links TRBV20-1 to TRBJ2-5, with a possible D match to TRBD2 (6 bases). This CDR3 comprises 13 residues. Trimming removed 8 bases at V and 1 base at J, with 14 bases between. Per germline, CDR1 DFQATT and CDR2 SNEGSKA (reference sequence). The DNA for the CDR3 is TGCAGTTCATTCGTGGAGGGCCAAGAGACCCAGTACTTC. Encoded protein: CSSFVEGQETQYF.

Only a few counts were recorded for this clonotype. V gene TRBV11-1 combines with J gene TRBJ2-5, with TRBD2 matching 11 bases. Germline V gives CDR1 SGHAT, CDR2 FQDESV (reference sequence). Unmatched junction bases numbered 11, after V lost 5 bases and J lost 6 bases. The CDR3 runs 16 residues. The CDR3 coding sequence is TGTGCCAGCAGCACCGGGACTAGCGGCTTTGAGAAGACCCAGTACTTC. This gives the protein CASSTGTSGFEKTQYF. Together with reference TRBV11-1 and TRBJ2-5, the CDR3 gives the full variable domain: EAEVAQSPRYKITEKSQAVAFWCDPISGHATLYWYRQILGQGPELLVQFQDESVVDDSQLPKDRFSAERLKGVDSTLKIQPAELGDSAMYLCASSTGTSGFEKTQYFGPGTRLLVL.

This clonotype was recorded a few times. The junction and the germline gene differ at one end; a read error may be behind it. This rearrangement joins TRBV28 to TRBJ2-5; a possible D gene is TRBD2 (6 bases). CDR3 length equals 15 residues. In germline, CDR1 is MDHEN, CDR2 SYDVKM. CDR3: CASSSPGGGQETHYF. CDR3 in DNA: TGTGCCAGCAGTTCCCCCGGGGGAGGACAAGAGACCCATTACTTC.

V usage is TRBV3-1 and J usage is TRBJ2-2; TRBD2 aligns across 9 bases. Germline V gives CDR1 LGHDT, CDR2 YNNKEL (reference sequence). Trimming took 3 bases from V and 1 from J; bases not matched to a gene: 12. The CDR3 spans 19 residues. The CDR3 DNA is TGTGCCAGCAGCCACCCCCCGGCCCTAGCGGGAATGAACACCGGGGAGCTGTTTTTT. Residues: CASSHPPALAGMNTGELFF. Full variable domain (missing parts from reference TRBV3-1 and TRBJ2-2): DTAVSQTPKYLVTQMGNDKSIKCEQNLGHDTMYWYKQDSKKFLKIMFSYNNKELIINETVPNRFSPKSPDKAHLNLHINSLELGDSAVYFCASSHPPALAGMNTGELFFGEGSRLTVL.

This clonotype occurred many times. The chain is built from TRBV19 and TRBJ2-7; maybe TRBD1 (5 bases). Trimming removed 6 bases at V and 2 bases at J, with 11 bases between. The CDR3 covers 13 residues. CDR1 is LNHDA and CDR2 is SQIVND in the germline V gene (reference sequence). The CDR3 spells CASSLQAPYEQYF. CDR3 bases: TGTGCCAGTAGCCTACAGGCCCCCTACGAGCAGTACTTC.

This clonotype occurred many times. The chain links TRBV12-5 to TRBJ1-5; possible D gene TRBD1, 5 bases. In germline, CDR1 is LGHNT, CDR2 FRNRAP. The CDR3 covers 14 residues. Between the trimmed V and J ends, which lost 6 bases and 4 bases, there was a span of 13 bases. The CDR3 sequence is CASGAGTVNQPQHF. As DNA, the CDR3 is TGTGCTAGTGGGGCCGGGACGGTAAATCAGCCCCAGCATTTT.

There are a few counts of this clonotype. The gene calls are TRBV6-2 or TRBV6-3 and TRBJ1-4; the D is unclear. Looked up from germline, CDR1 is MNHEY and CDR2 is SVGEGT. This CDR3 comprises 14 residues. Between the trimmed V and J ends, which lost 6 bases and 0 bases, there was a span of 8 bases. The CDR3: CASSITSTNEKLFF. The DNA of the CDR3 is TGTGCCAGCAGCATTACTTCAACTAATGAAAAACTGTTTTTT.

This clonotype was picked up a small number of times. The J gene is TRBJ2-7, the V gene TRBV28, with D unresolved. CDR1 is MDHEN, CDR2 SYDVKM, per germline. V was cut by 6 bases and J by 3 bases, with 6 bases left in between. The CDR3 has 11 residues. In nucleotides, the CDR3 is TGTGCCAGCAGAAGTCACTACGAGCAGTACTTC. This translates into CASRSHYEQYF.

The chain uses TRBV28 and TRBJ2-7; D is ambiguous. V dropped 6 bases and J dropped 3 bases, with 18 bases sitting between them. The CDR3 runs 15 residues. Germline CDR1 MDHEN, CDR2 SYDVKM. The CDR3 DNA follows: TGTGCCAGCAGCTTTTTTTCGGGTTTTCTCTACGAGCAGTACTTC. As protein: CASSFFSGFLYEQYF.